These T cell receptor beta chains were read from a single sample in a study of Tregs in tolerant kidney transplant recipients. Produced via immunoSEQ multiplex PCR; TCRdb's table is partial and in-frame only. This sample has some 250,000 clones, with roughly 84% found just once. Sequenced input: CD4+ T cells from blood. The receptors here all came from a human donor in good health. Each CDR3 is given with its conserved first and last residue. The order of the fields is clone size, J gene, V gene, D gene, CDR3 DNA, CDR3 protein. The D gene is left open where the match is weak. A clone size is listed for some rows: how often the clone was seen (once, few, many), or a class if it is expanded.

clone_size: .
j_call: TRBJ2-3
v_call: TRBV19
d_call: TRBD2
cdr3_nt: TGTGCCAGTAGTCCCCGGGGACTAGCGGACACAGATACGCAGTATTTT
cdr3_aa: CASSPRGLADTDTQYF

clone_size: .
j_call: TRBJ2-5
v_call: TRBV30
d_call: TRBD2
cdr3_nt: TGTGCCTGGAGCGGGGGCGGGGGGCGCAGGCCAGAGACCCAGTACTTC
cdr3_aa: CAWSGGGGRRPETQYF

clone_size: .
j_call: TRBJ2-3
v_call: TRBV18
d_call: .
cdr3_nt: TGTGCCAGCTCACCCCCCGGGGGTGGTAGCACAGATACGCAGTATTTT
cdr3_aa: CASSPPGGGSTDTQYF

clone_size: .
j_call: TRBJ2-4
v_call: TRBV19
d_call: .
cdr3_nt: TGTGCCAGTAGTAGTAGAGGCATCTCTCGGGACATTCAGTACTTC
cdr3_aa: CASSSRGISRDIQYF

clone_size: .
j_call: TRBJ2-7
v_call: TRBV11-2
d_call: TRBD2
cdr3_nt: TGTGCCAGCAGCGGACTAGTTGTCTACGAGCAGTACTTC
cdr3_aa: CASSGLVVYEQYF

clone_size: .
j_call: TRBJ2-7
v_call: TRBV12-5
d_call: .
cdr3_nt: TGTGCTAGTGCCCAAGAGGGAAACGAGCAGTACTTC
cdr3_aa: CASAQEGNEQYF

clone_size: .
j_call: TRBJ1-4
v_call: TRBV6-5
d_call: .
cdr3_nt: TGTGCCACCAAACGGGATGGAGGGAAGGAAAAACTGTTTTTT
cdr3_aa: CATKRDGGKEKLFF

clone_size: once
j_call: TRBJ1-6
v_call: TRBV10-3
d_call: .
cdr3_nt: TGTGCCATCAGTGAGAGGTTGAGCTCCTATAATTCACCCCTCCACTTT
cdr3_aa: CAISERLSSYNSPLHF

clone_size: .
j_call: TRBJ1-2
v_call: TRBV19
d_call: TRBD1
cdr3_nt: TGTGCCAGTAGTACGACAGGGGACGTGATAGGTGGCTACACCTTC
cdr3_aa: CASSTTGDVIGGYTF

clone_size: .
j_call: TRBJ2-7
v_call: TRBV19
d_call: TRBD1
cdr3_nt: TGTGCCAGTAGTGAAACCCCGGGACAGGGAAAATACGAGCAGTACTTC
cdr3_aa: CASSETPGQGKYEQYF

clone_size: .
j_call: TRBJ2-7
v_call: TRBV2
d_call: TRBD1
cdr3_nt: TGTGCCAGCAGGAGGGACAGGGGCGAGCAGTACTTC
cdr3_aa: CASRRDRGEQYF

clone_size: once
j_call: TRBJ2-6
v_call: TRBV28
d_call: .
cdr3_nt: TGTGCCAGCAGTCAGTACTACTTGACACAAAGTCGGGCCAACGTCCTGACTTTC
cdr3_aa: CASSQYYLTQSRANVLTF

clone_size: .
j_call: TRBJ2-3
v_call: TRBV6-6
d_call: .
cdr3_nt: TGTGCCAGCAGTTATACTCGGGACACAGATACGCAGTATTTT
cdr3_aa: CASSYTRDTDTQYF

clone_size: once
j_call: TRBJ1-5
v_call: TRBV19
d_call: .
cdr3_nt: TGTGCCAGTAAGCCCCCTCAAGGCAATCAGCCCCAGCATTTT
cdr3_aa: CASKPPQGNQPQHF

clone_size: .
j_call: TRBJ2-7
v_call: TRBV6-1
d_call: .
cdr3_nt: TGTGCCAGCAGTTCCACTTTTACATGGTACGAGCAGTACTTC
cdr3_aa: CASSSTFTWYEQYF

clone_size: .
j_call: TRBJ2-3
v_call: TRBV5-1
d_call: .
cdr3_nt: TGCGCCAGCAGCCTCACTACAGATACGCAGTATTTT
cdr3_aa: CASSLTTDTQYF

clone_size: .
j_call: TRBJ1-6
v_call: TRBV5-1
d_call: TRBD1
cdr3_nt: TGCACCAGCAGCACGAGGGGGCTCTCTTCACCCCTCCACTTT
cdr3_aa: CTSSTRGLSSPLHF

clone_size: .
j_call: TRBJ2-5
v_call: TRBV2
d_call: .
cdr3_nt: TGTGCCAGCATGCCGAAACAGATCCAAGAGACCCAGTACTTC
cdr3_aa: CASMPKQIQETQYF

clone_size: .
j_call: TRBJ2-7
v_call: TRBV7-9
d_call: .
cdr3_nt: TGTGCCAGCAGCCGAGGGCCCTACGAGCAGTACTTC
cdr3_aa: CASSRGPYEQYF

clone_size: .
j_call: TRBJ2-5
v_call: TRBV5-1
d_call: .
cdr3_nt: TGCGCCAGCAGCTTCACCCTAGCGAACCAAGAGACCCAGTACTTC
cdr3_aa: CASSFTLANQETQYF

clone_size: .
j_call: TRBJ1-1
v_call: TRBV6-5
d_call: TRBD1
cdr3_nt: TGTGCCAGCAGTTATCGCGGGACAGCAACGAACACTGAAGCTTTCTTT
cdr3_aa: CASSYRGTATNTEAFF

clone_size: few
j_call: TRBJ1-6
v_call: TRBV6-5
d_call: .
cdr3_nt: TGTGCCAGCAGAGAGAGGGTCTATACACCCCTCCACTTT
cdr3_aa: CASRERVYTPLHF

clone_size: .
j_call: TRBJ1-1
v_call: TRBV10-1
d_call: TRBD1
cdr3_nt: TGCGCCAGCAGTGAGTGGACAGGGGGCCTGACTGAAGCTTTCTTT
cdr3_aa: CASSEWTGGLTEAFF